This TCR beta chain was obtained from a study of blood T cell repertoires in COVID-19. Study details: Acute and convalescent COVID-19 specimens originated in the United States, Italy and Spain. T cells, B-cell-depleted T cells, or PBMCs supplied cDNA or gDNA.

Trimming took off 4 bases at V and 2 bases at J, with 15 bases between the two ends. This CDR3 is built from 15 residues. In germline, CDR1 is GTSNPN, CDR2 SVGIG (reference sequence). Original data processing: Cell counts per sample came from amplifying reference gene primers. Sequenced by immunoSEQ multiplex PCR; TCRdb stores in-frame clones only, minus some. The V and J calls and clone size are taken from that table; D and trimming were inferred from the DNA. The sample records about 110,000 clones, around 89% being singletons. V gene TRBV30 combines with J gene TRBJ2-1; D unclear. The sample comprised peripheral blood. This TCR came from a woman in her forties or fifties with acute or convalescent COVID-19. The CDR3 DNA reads TGTGCCTGGACCCCTCCTAGGCCCCCCTACAATGAGCAGTTCTTC. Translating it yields CAWTPPRPPYNEQFF. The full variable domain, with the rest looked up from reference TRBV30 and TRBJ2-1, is SQTIHQWPATLVQPVGSPLSLECTVEGTSNPNLYWYRQAAGRGLQLLFYSVGIGQISSEVPQNLSASRPQDRQFILSSKKLLLSDSGFYLCAWTPPRPPYNEQFFGPGTRLTVL.